A single sample gave rise to the 14 T cell receptor beta chains below, sequenced in a study of vaccination effects on CD4 cells after COVID-19. The repertoire was sequenced with immunoSEQ multiplex PCR; TCRdb's copy has only in-frame clones and lacks some. This table has around 46,000 clones, around 74% appearing once. Under the ViraFEST assay, PBMC were stimulated with viral peptide pools so that antigen-specific CD4+ T cells expanded. Sequencing was performed afterwards. The culture ran for about 10 days, and then CD4+ T cells were isolated. By PCR, the person was confirmed to have had SARS-CoV-2 infection between March and December 2020. These receptors have no known antigen. Sample: CD4+ T cells from PBMCs cultured with a peptide pool, taken before COVID-19 vaccination. These receptors were collected from a human donor who had a prior SARS-CoV-2 infection.

The rearrangement links TRBV24-1 to TRBJ2-2, with 10 bases that match TRBD1. Per germline, CDR1 KGHDR and CDR2 SFDVKD. This CDR3 region has 16 residues. V lost 4 bases and J lost 3; bases outside the gene matches: 4. CDR3 in DNA: TGTGCCACCAGTGAACCGGGACAGGGGTACACCGGGGAGCTGTTTTTT. Residues: CATSEPGQGYTGELFF.

This clone was observed once. V gene TRBV10-3 combines with J gene TRBJ1-6, with D uncertain. The CDR3 length is 12 residues. CDR1 and CDR2 (germline): ENHRY, SYGVKD. Trimming shortened V by 0 bases and J by 8 bases, and 2 bases separated the two germline ends. CDR3 sequence: CAISESHSPLHF. The CDR3 DNA is TGTGCCATCAGTGAGTCACATTCACCCCTCCACTTT.

As to this clone: Relative to the germline gene, one junction end is altered; a read error may explain this. J is TRBJ2-5 and V is TRBV7-7; D not certain. The CDR3 extends over 12 amino acids. CDR1 and CDR2 from the germline V gene are SSHAT and FNYEAQ (reference sequence). The CDR3 DNA follows: TGTGCTAGCAGCGTGACCAAAGAGACCCAGTACTTC. As protein: CASSVTKETQYF. Together with reference TRBV7-7 and TRBJ2-5, the CDR3 gives the full variable domain: GAGVSQSPRYKVTKRGQDVTLRCDPISSHATLYWYQQALGQGPEFLTYFNYEAQPDKSGLPSDRFSAERPEGSISTLTIQRTEQRDSAMYRCASSVTKETQYFGPGTRLLVL.

CDR3 nucleotide sequence: TGCGCCAGCAGCTTGGGGGGAAACACCATATATTTT. Translating it yields CASSLGGNTIYF. The chain has TRBV5-1 and TRBJ1-3; D gene uncertain. V shed 0 bases and J shed 4 bases, with 2 bases lying between them. From germline, CDR1 is SGHRS and CDR2 YFSETQ. This CDR3 region has 12 residues.

The rearrangement uses TRBV18 and TRBJ2-2, with unresolved D. There are 14 residues in the CDR3. Trimming took off 0 bases at V and 4 bases at J, with 6 bases between the two ends. The germline CDR1 and CDR2 sequences are KGHSH and LQKENI. The CDR3 reads CASSPPSGTGELFF. The CDR3 nucleotides read TGTGCCAGCTCACCACCTTCTGGCACCGGGGAGCTGTTTTTT.

The rearrangement links TRBV15 to TRBJ1-6, with D unresolved. Germline-derived CDR1 and CDR2 are LNHNV and YYDKDF (reference sequence). The CDR3 length is 14 residues. Trimming took 1 base from V and 10 from J, leaving 11 bases between them. Written as DNA, the CDR3 is TGTGCCACCAGCAGAGTGGTGCGGGAATCACCCCTCCACTTT. This encodes CATSRVVRESPLHF. Based on the CDR3 plus reference TRBV15 and TRBJ1-6, the full variable domain is DAMVIQNPRYQVTQFGKPVTLSCSQTLNHNVMYWYQQKSSQAPKLLFHYYDKDFNNEADTPDNFQSRRPNTSFCFLDIRSPGLGDTAMYLCATSRVVRESPLHFGNGTRLTVT.

This clone was observed a few times. This CDR3 is CAIGGSVRTGELFF. CDR3 nucleotides: TGTGCCATCGGGGGGAGTGTCAGGACCGGGGAGCTGTTTTTT. The chain combines TRBV10-3 with TRBJ2-2; D is perhaps TRBD2 (6 bases). The CDR3 loop spans 14 amino acids. CDR1 is ENHRY and CDR2 is SYGVKD in the germline V gene. Deletions cut 8 bases from V and 5 bases from J, with 15 bases between.

Only a few counts were recorded for this clone. J is TRBJ1-5 and V is TRBV3-1 (or the pseudogene TRBV3-2); unclear D gene. The CDR3 is 16 amino acids. V was shortened by 0 bases and J by 6 bases, with 15 bases between the two germline ends. Germline lookup yields CDR1 LGHDT and CDR2 YNNKEL (reference sequence). CDR3 bases: TGTGCCAGCAGCCAAGACCTCCCGGGCTCAGGTCAGCCCCAGCATTTT. Encoded protein: CASSQDLPGSGQPQHF.

Written as DNA, the CDR3 is TGTGCCACCAGCAATCGGGACAGGAACTATGGCTACACCTTC. Translation: CATSNRDRNYGYTF. The chain links TRBV15 to TRBJ1-2, with TRBD1 identical over 8 bases. V shed 4 bases and J 2 bases; nucleotides not matched to a gene: 3. There are 14 residues in the CDR3. Germline CDR1 reads LNHNV; CDR2 reads YYDKDF (reference sequence).

The rearrangement uses TRBV6-4 and TRBJ1-6, with D possibly matching TRBD1 (5 bases). CDR3 length equals 15 residues. V was clipped by 0 bases and J by 3 bases, with 6 bases between them. CDR1 and CDR2 from the germline V gene are MRHNA and SNTAGT. The CDR3 coding sequence is TGTGCCAGCAGTGACTCGGACAACTATAATTCACCCCTCCACTTT. Encoded protein: CASSDSDNYNSPLHF.

The CDR3 sequence: CAISTGTSGADTQYF. DNA for the CDR3: TGTGCCATCAGTACCGGGACTAGCGGGGCGGATACGCAGTATTTT. V usage is TRBV10-3 and J usage is TRBJ2-3; 13 bases are a match to TRBD2. The CDR3 sequence is 15 residues long. The germline V gene has CDR1 ENHRY and CDR2 SYGVKD. J lost 6 bases, V lost 5 bases, and 5 bases had no gene match.

The genes are TRBV10-3 and TRBJ2-3; 9 bases map to TRBD2. CDR3 length: 17 amino acids. Looked up from germline, CDR1 is ENHRY and CDR2 is SYGVKD. V shed 2 bases and J 6 bases; nucleotides not matched to a gene: 12. This chain's CDR3 is CAISEPRGGGTLDTQYF. The CDR3 DNA follows: TGTGCCATCAGTGAGCCGCGCGGGGGGGGGACCTTGGATACGCAGTATTTT.

The chain joins TRBV7-2 to TRBJ2-7; no clear D gene. V shed 0 bases and J shed 9 bases, with 15 bases lying between them. Germline V gene data show CDR1 as SGHTA and CDR2 as FQGNSA. This CDR3 contains 14 residues. This chain's CDR3 is CASSLARHGRVQYF. The CDR3 region has the DNA TGTGCCAGCAGCTTAGCGCGGCACGGCCGCGTGCAGTACTTC.

A few counts support this clone. This chain joins TRBV5-1 and TRBJ2-1; D might be TRBD2 (6 bases). The CDR3 runs to 13 residues. Per germline, CDR1 SGHRS and CDR2 YFSETQ. V lost 5 bases to trimming and J lost 6 bases, with 12 bases between them. As DNA, the CDR3 is TGCGCCAGCAGGGCAGGGACTCTCAATGAGCAGTTCTTC. This encodes CASRAGTLNEQFF.